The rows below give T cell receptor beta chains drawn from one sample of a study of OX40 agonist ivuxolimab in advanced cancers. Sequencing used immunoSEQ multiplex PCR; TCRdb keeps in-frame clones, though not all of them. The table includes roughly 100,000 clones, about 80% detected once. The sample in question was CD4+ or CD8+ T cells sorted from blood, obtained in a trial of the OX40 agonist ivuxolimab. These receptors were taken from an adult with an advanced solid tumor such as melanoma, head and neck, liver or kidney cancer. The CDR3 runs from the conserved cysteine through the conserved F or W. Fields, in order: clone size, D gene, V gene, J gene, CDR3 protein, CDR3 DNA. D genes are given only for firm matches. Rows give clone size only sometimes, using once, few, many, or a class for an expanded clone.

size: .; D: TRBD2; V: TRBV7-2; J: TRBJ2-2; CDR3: CASSLQGLAGPNTGELFF; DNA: TGTGCCAGCAGTCTCCAGGGACTAGCGGGACCGAACACCGGGGAGCTGTTTTTT
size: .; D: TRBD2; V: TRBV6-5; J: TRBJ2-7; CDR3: CASSYRQGGTYEQYF; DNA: TGTGCCAGCAGTTACAGGCAGGGAGGGACCTACGAGCAGTACTTC
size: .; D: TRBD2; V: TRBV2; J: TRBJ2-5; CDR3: CASRTGGRWQETQYF; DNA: TGTGCCAGCAGGACTGGCGGGAGATGGCAAGAGACCCAGTACTTC
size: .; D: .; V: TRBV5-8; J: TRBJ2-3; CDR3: CASSPGRVTDTQYF; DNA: TGTGCCAGCAGCCCCGGTCGGGTCACAGATACGCAGTATTTT
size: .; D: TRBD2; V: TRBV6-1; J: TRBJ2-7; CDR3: CASSDWTSGNYEQYF; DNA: TGTGCCAGCAGTGACTGGACTAGCGGGAACTACGAGCAGTACTTC
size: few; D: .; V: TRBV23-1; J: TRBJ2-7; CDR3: CASSQSTSSSLYF; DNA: TGCGCCAGCAGTCAATCTACGTCTAGCAGCCTATACTTC
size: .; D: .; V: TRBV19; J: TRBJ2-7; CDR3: CASSIDIYPYEQYF; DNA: TGTGCCAGTAGTATCGACATATACCCCTACGAGCAGTACTTC
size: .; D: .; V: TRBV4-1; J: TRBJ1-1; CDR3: CASTSLPGANTEAFF; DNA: TGCGCCAGCACTAGTCTGCCCGGGGCGAACACTGAAGCTTTCTTT
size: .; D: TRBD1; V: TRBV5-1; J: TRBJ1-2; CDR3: CASSLDRGNYGYTF; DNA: TGCGCCAGCAGCCTTGACAGGGGCAACTATGGCTACACCTTC
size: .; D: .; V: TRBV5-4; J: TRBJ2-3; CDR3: CASSSLAGTTDTQYF; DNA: TGTGCCAGCAGCTCACTTGCCGGGACAACAGATACGCAGTATTTT
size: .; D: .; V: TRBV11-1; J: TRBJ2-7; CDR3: CASSLSPGTSSYEQYF; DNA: TGTGCCAGCAGCTTATCCCCCGGGACATCCTCCTACGAGCAGTACTTC
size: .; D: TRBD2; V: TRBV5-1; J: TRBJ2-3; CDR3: CASSLGLAGATDTQYF; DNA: TGCGCCAGCAGCCTGGGACTAGCGGGGGCCACAGATACGCAGTATTTT
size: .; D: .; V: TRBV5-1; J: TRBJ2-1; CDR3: CASSPGNGEQFF; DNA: TGCGCCAGCAGCCCAGGCAACGGTGAGCAGTTCTTC
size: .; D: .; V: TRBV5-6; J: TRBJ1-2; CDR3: CASSSDSYGYTF; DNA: TGTGCCAGCAGCTCTGACAGCTATGGCTACACCTTC
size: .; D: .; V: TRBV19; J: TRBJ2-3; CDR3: CASSMVGTDTQYF; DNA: TGTGCCAGTAGTATGGTCGGGACAGATACGCAGTATTTT
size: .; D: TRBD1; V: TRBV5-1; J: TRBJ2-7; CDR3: CASSSGQVPSYEQYF; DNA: TGCGCCAGCAGCTCGGGACAGGTTCCATCCTACGAGCAGTACTTC
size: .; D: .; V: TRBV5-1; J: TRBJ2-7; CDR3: CASSVGHAGQYF; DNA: TGCGCCAGCAGCGTCGGCCATGCTGGGCAGTACTTC
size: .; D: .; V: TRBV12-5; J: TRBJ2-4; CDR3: CASDRGRLDIQYF; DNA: TGTGCTAGTGACCGAGGCCGATTAGACATTCAGTACTTC
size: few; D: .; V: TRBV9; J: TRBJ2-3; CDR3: CASSVVLTDTQYF; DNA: TGTGCCAGCAGCGTAGTCCTGACAGATACGCAGTATTTT
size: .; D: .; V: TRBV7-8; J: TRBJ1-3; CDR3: CASTLDMGRSGNTIYF; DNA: TGTGCCAGCACCTTGGACATGGGCCGCTCTGGAAACACCATATATTTT
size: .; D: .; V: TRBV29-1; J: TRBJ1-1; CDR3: CGGRRGRTEAFF; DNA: TGTGGGGGGAGGAGGGGACGCACTGAAGCTTTCTTT
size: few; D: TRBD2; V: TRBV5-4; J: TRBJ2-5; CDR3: CASSISGIGETQYF; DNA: TGTGCCAGCAGTATTAGCGGGATTGGAGAGACCCAGTACTTC
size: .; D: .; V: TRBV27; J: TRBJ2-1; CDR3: CATLSAAEQFF; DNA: TGTGCCACCCTATCGGCGGCTGAGCAGTTCTTC
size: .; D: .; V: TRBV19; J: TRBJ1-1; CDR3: CASSMAWNTEAFF; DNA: TGTGCCAGTAGTATGGCATGGAACACTGAAGCTTTCTTT
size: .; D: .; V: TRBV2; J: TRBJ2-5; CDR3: CASSVGRHSGQETQYF; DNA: TGTGCCAGCAGTGTGGGAAGGCACTCGGGGCAAGAGACCCAGTACTTC
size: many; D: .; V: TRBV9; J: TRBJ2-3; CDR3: CASSVARADTQYF; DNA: TGTGCCAGCAGCGTAGCCCGAGCAGATACGCAGTATTTT
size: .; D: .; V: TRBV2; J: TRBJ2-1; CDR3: CASSEQRKGGNEQFF; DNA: TGTGCCAGCAGTGAACAAAGAAAAGGGGGGAATGAGCAGTTCTTC
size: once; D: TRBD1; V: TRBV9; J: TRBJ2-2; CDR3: CASSASQGANTGELFF; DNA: TGTGCCAGCAGCGCCTCCCAGGGGGCGAACACCGGGGAGCTGTTTTTT
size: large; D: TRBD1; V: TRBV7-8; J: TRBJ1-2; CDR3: CASSLAVGQGRDGYTF; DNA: TGTGCCAGCAGCTTAGCGGTGGGACAGGGTAGGGATGGCTACACCTTC
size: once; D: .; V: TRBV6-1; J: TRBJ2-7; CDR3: CASRWGEDTYEQYF; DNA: TGTGCCAGCAGGTGGGGGGAAGATACCTACGAGCAGTACTTC